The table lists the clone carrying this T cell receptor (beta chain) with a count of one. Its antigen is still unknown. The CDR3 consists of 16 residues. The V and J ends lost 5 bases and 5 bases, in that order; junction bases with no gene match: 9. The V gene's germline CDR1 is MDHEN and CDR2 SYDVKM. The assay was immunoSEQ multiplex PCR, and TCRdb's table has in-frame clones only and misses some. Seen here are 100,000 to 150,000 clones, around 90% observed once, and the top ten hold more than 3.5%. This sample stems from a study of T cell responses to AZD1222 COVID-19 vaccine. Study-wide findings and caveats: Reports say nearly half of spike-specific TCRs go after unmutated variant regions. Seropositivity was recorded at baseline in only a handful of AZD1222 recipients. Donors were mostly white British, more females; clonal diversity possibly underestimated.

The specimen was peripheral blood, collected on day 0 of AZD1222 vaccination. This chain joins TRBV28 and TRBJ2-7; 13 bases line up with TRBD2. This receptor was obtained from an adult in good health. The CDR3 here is CASSLPGTSGKDEQYF. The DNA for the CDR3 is TGTGCCAGCAGTCTCCCCGGGACTAGCGGGAAGGACGAGCAGTACTTC. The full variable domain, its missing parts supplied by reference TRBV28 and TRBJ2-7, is DVKVTQSSRYLVKRTGEKVFLECVQDMDHENMFWYRQDPGLGLRLIYFSYDVKMKEKGDIPEGYSVSREKKERFSLILESASTNQTSMYLCASSLPGTSGKDEQYFGPGTRLTVT.